What follows are 20 T cell receptor beta chains derived from one specimen sequenced in a study of control samples from healthy donors and cancer patients. Only in-frame clones appear in the TCRdb table, and some are missing; sequencing was by immunoSEQ multiplex PCR. The sample yields about 15,000 clones, approximately 87% seen once. Sequencing was carried out using PBMCs. These receptors were taken from a woman aged 70-85 years with colorectal cancer.

The gene calls are TRBV9 and TRBJ1-1; D call uncertain. This CDR3 region has 16 residues. The V gene's germline CDR1 is SGDLS and CDR2 YYNGEE. V lost 0 bases and J 4 bases, leaving 16 bases between the germline ends. The CDR3 loop reads CASSVGNSGFGTEAFF. The CDR3 bases are TGTGCCAGCAGCGTAGGAAACAGTGGGTTTGGCACTGAAGCTTTCTTT.

This chain connects TRBV19 to TRBJ2-5; D is ambiguous. The CDR3 covers 14 residues. Germline V gene sequence: CDR1 LNHDA, CDR2 SQIVND (reference sequence). V gave up 2 bases and J gave up 2 bases, with 9 bases separating them. The CDR3 sequence: CASSIIGTQETQYF. The DNA of the CDR3 is TGTGCCAGTAGTATAATAGGCACTCAAGAGACCCAGTACTTC.

The chain links TRBV7-8 to TRBJ2-1; D could derive from TRBD1 or TRBD2 (6 bases each). Deletions cut 5 bases from V and 9 bases from J, with 11 bases between. Per the germline V gene, CDR1 is SGHVS and CDR2 is FQNEAQ. This CDR3 has 12 amino acids. The CDR3 DNA reads as TGTGCCAGCAGCATACAGGGAGGTGAGCAGTTCTTC. The encoded protein is CASSIQGGEQFF.

This sequence joins TRBV2 and TRBJ2-1, with 7 bases aligning to TRBD1. The V gene end was trimmed by 5 bases and the J gene end by 0 bases; junction bases not matched to a gene: 4. Germline CDR1 and CDR2: SNHLY and FYNNEI. This CDR3 is built from 15 residues. As DNA, the CDR3 is TGTGCCAGCAGTTCCGACAGGGCCTCCTACAATGAGCAGTTCTTC. Its translation is CASSSDRASYNEQFF.

The chain joins TRBV15 to TRBJ2-6; D unresolved. V was cut by 5 bases and J by 0 bases, with 5 bases left in between. CDR1 is LNHNV, CDR2 YYDKDF, per germline (reference sequence). The CDR3 loop spans 14 amino acids. DNA for the CDR3: TGTGCCACCAGCTACAGCTCTGGGGCCAACGTCCTGACTTTC. It yields the protein CATSYSSGANVLTF.

The rearrangement uses TRBV14 and TRBJ2-2; 8 positions agree with TRBD1. Losses at the gene ends were 3 bases for V and 5 bases for J; bases not matched to a gene: 5. Germline V lookup: CDR1 SGHDN, CDR2 FVKESK. The CDR3 length is 15 residues. CDR3 in amino acids: CASSHSQGETGELFF. CDR3 DNA sequence: TGTGCCAGCAGCCATTCACAGGGGGAGACCGGGGAGCTGTTTTTT.

The chain links TRBV27 to TRBJ2-4; D tentatively fits TRBD1 or TRBD2 (5 bases each). The CDR3 loop spans 15 amino acids. The germline CDR1 and CDR2 sequences are MNHEY and SMNVEV (reference sequence). Between the trimmed V and J ends, which lost 1 base and 10 bases, there was a span of 17 bases. CDR3 residues: CASSLWQDGAGIQYF. The DNA of the CDR3 is TGTGCCAGCAGTTTATGGCAGGACGGGGCCGGTATTCAGTACTTC.

Within the sample, this clone is hyperexpanded (1% or more). The chain employs TRBV15 and TRBJ2-2; 9 nucleotides align to TRBD1. J was trimmed by 6 bases and V by 9 bases; bases with no gene match: 8. Germline CDR1 LNHNV, CDR2 YYDKDF (reference sequence). The CDR3 length is 14 residues. CDR3 protein: CATRTGDWSGELFF. The CDR3 DNA reads as TGTGCCACGCGGACAGGGGATTGGTCCGGGGAGCTGTTTTTT.

This clone came up once. The CDR3 DNA reads as TGTGCCAGCAGTCAACAGGGGTGGGGAGCCTATTATAATTCACCCCTCCACTTT. Protein product: CASSQQGWGAYYNSPLHF. This sequence joins TRBV5-8 and TRBJ1-6; 7 nucleotides line up with TRBD1. This CDR3 comprises 18 residues. From germline, CDR1 is SGHTS and CDR2 YDEGEE. Trimming removed 5 bases from V and 4 bases from J; junction bases left unmatched: 15.

This clone was seen a handful of times. The chain employs TRBV19 and TRBJ1-2, with D maybe TRBD1 (5 bases). The CDR3 totals 15 residues. The V and J ends lost 3 bases and 1 base respectively, with 12 bases between them. Germline CDR1 is LNHDA and CDR2 is SQIVND (reference sequence). This chain's CDR3 is CASSMGTDVNYGYTF. CDR3 bases: TGTGCCAGTAGTATGGGGACGGACGTTAACTATGGCTACACCTTC.

The chain employs TRBV10-3 and TRBJ2-1; 8 bases are shared with TRBD2. V was clipped by 2 bases and J by 2 bases; unmatched bases: 5. The V gene's germline CDR1 is ENHRY and CDR2 SYGVKD. This CDR3 comprises 16 residues. CDR3 sequence reads: CAISEVLAGTYNEQFF. As DNA, the CDR3 is TGTGCCATCAGTGAGGTCCTAGCGGGTACCTACAATGAGCAGTTCTTC.

The count of this clone is one. This chain uses TRBV6-2 or TRBV6-3 with TRBJ1-2; D gene unclear. V was shortened by 6 bases and J by 5 bases, with 22 bases between the two germline ends. Germline V gene sequence: CDR1 MNHEY, CDR2 SVGEGT. This CDR3 contains 16 residues. This CDR3 reads CASSPAWALGGYGYTF. CDR3 sequence (DNA): TGTGCCAGCAGCCCCGCTTGGGCCCTCGGCGGGTATGGCTACACCTTC.

The chain joins TRBV30 to TRBJ1-5, with D unclear. Germline V gene lookup returns CDR1 GTSNPN and CDR2 SVGIG (reference sequence). The CDR3 consists of 14 residues. The V end lost 2 bases, the J end lost 0 bases, and 8 bases lay between the germline ends. The CDR3: CAWSIANSNQPQHF. The CDR3 bases are TGTGCCTGGAGTATCGCCAATAGCAATCAGCCCCAGCATTTT.

The CDR3 DNA is TGCGCCAGCTCGACAAGCGGGAGGCACAATGAGCAGTTCTTC. This translates into CASSTSGRHNEQFF. V is TRBV5-1 and J is TRBJ2-1; TRBD2 matches 9 bases. J lost 5 bases, V lost 7 bases, and 7 bases had no gene match. Germline lookup yields CDR1 SGHRS and CDR2 YFSETQ. CDR3 length: 14 residues. The whole variable domain, filled in from reference TRBV5-1 and TRBJ2-1, reads KAGVTQTPRYLIKTRGQQVTLSCSPISGHRSVSWYQQTPGQGLQFLFEYFSETQRNKGNFPGRFSGRQFSNSRSEMNVSTLELGDSALYLCASSTSGRHNEQFFGPGTRLTVL.

The chain couples TRBV4-2 to TRBJ1-2, with 8 bases that match TRBD1. Trimming removed 2 bases from V and 8 bases from J; junction bases left unmatched: 13. Germline V gene lookup returns CDR1 LGHNA and CDR2 YNFKEQ. CDR3 size: 16 residues. The CDR3 region is CASSQPDRGWLDGYTF. The CDR3 DNA sequence: TGTGCCAGCAGCCAACCCGACAGGGGCTGGCTCGACGGCTACACCTTC.

This clone was observed a few times. V gene TRBV19 combines with J gene TRBJ1-4; 9 positions agree with TRBD1. The germline V gene encodes CDR1 LNHDA and CDR2 SQIVND (reference sequence). CDR3 length: 15 amino acids. Trimming cost V 4 bases and J 3 bases; bases outside gene matches: 3. Written as DNA, the CDR3 is TGTGCCAGTAGTAGACAGGGGGTTGCTAATGAAAAACTGTTTTTT. Translation: CASSRQGVANEKLFF.

The rearrangement links TRBV5-6 to TRBJ2-5, with a tentative D call TRBD1 (5 bases). Trimming left V 4 bases short and J 4 bases short, with 20 bases between. Germline V gene sequence: CDR1 SGHDT, CDR2 YYEEEE. The CDR3 length is 16 residues. CDR3 bases: TGTGCCAGCAGCCTGGGTCCCGCCCATGGGGCAGAGACCCAGTACTTC. Protein product: CASSLGPAHGAETQYF.

The J gene is TRBJ1-5, the V gene TRBV18, with D unclear. Germline V CDR1 and CDR2: KGHSH, LQKENI. Trimming took off 2 bases at V and 3 bases at J, with 5 bases between the two ends. The CDR3 has 13 residues. In DNA form, the CDR3 reads TGTGCCAGCTCACCAGGGAACAATCAGCCCCAGCATTTT. It specifies CASSPGNNQPQHF.

J is TRBJ2-6 and V is TRBV6-5; tentative D call: TRBD1 (5 bases). There are 15 residues in the CDR3. Germline V gives CDR1 MNHEY, CDR2 SVGAGI. Trimming cost V 6 bases and J 0 bases, with 9 bases left between them. The CDR3: CASSLQDSGANVLTF. CDR3 in DNA: TGTGCCAGCAGCTTACAGGACTCTGGGGCCAACGTCCTGACTTTC.

This clone was counted once. The rearrangement joins TRBV24-1 to TRBJ2-2, with 8 bases aligning to TRBD1. CDR3 length equals 16 residues. The J segment lost 3 bases and the V segment lost 3 bases, leaving 5 bases of the junction unmatched. Germline assignment: CDR1 KGHDR and CDR2 SFDVKD. CDR3 loop: CATSDPGGADTGELFF. CDR3 sequence (DNA): TGTGCCACCAGTGATCCAGGGGGCGCGGACACCGGGGAGCTGTTTTTT.